This TCR beta chain was observed in a study of T cell responses to AZD1222 COVID-19 vaccine (dated by TCRdb to about 2021). About the full investigation: AZD1222 recipients whose second dose came at about 4 weeks and those whose second dose came at about 12 weeks were combined into one group, since spike-specific TCR depth and breadth did not differ between the two schedules. A total of more than 230 trial participants underwent TCR sequencing, of whom nearly 210 received two doses of AZD1222 and some 25 received two doses of the MenACWY control vaccine. Enrollment into the trials was organized by age into subgroups of 18-55, 56-69 and 70-plus years, and those subgroups contained approximately 150, 30 and 60 TCR-sequenced participants, respectively.

The junction carries 20 bases between V and J, which are trimmed by 5 bases and 1 base respectively. CDR1 and CDR2 are drawn from the germline V gene: SQVTM, ANQGSEA. The CDR3 numbers 16 residues from cysteine through phenylalanine. Only CDR3 DNA remains: 48 bases, in frame from the first base. General findings and caveats noted by the study authors: Conclusions about previously exposed vaccinees were limited because only six AZD1222 recipients were SARS-CoV-2 seropositive at baseline. After two AZD1222 doses, spike-specific TCR breadth and depth were significantly higher than at day 0 and than in MenACWY recipients. Reportedly, close to half of the unique spike-specific TCRs recognized epitopes lying outside the regions that are mutated in the B.1.351 and B.1.1.7 variants. Participants were mostly white British and included more females than males, and it was suggested by the authors that clonal diversity may have been underestimated. Vaccine-associated CD4 TCRs spanned the whole spike protein, with dominant responses in regions 160-218 and 743-854. The 56-69-year group was small, and its depth increase did not reach significance, likely because of low power. Because no samples from the day 14 peak response were available, repertoires could be characterized only after the peak T cell response.

A remark on this clone: What antigen it recognizes has not been identified. Base qualities were left out, and no much larger clone turns up one base away.

The CDR3 regions of human TCRbeta chains were subjected to immunosequencing. The authors' analysis ran thus. Repertoire TCRs were checked for matches against a reference library of SARS-CoV-2-specific TCRs that had been generated using the MIRA antigen-specificity platform. Breadth was defined as the fraction of unique TCRs that were SARS-CoV-2-associated. Depth was defined as the fraction of total T cells that were SARS-CoV-2-associated. Using the MIRA data, each spike-specific TCR was mapped to the spike region that the TCR reacts to and placed in a CD4 or CD8 class. Log10-transformed breadth and depth values were compared by one-way ANOVA with Sidak's multiple comparisons tests. TCRdb obtained this table from immuneACCESS and retained in-frame rearrangements with V and J assigned. These tables miss some clones; where compared with another copy, unresolved V genes account for less than half of the shortfall, and the remainder is unexplained. From that table come the V and J calls and clone size; the DNA was used to work out D and trimming. The table for this sample lists around 140,000 clones; roughly 90% of them were counted only once. The ten largest account for 1.5% to 2% of the sample.

Sample time point, as interpreted from the label and publication: baseline before first vaccination. Samples from vaccinated people were obtained from the UK trials COV001 and COV002, which included a single-blind randomized controlled phase 2/3 trial of AZD1222 (ChAdOx1 nCoV-19) in healthy adults. For TCRbeta chain sequencing, PBMC samples were collected from trial participants at day 0 and at day 28 after the second dose. Sequenced here: peripheral blood, sampled on day 0 of AZD1222 vaccination. The rearrangement combines TRBV29-1 with TRBJ1-1; TRBD1 is perhaps the D gene, given 5 matching bases. The TCR comes from an adult in good health. DNA sequence: TGCAGCGTTTCCCGAACCGGGACCCTAAGGAACACTGAAGCTTTCTTT. The encoded protein is CSVSRTGTLRNTEAFF.